Presented here are 20 T cell receptor beta chains from one specimen sequenced in a study of regulatory T cells in long-lasting Graves disease. Time point specified: newly diagnosed GD, antithyroid drugs for less than 3 months. PBMC-extracted RNA yielded the TCR library. Investigators prepared the TCR beta libraries by applying iRepertoire HTBI primers and Arm-PCR of CDR3 regions. TCRdb analysed the multiplex PCR reads with MiXCR anew, one entry per CDR3 protein. The table lists about 310,000 distinct CDR3 sequences, under 20% of them singletons, with about 39% in the top ten. The sample consisted of peripheral blood mononuclear cells (PBMCs), taken at new diagnosis, from a patient treated with antithyroid drugs. These receptors came from a female donor with Graves disease.

CDR3 in amino acids: CASSFDRQETQYF. CDR3 in DNA: TGTGCCAGCAGTTTTGACCGTCAAGAGACCCAGTACTTC. The chain employs TRBV6-5 and TRBJ2-5; no clear D. V lost 4 bases and J lost 2, with 8 bases in between. The CDR3 is 13 residues long. The germline gives CDR1 MNHEY, CDR2 SVGAGI.

In this sample, this clonotype turned up a few times. The CDR3 here is CASTSTVATNEKLFF. In DNA form, the CDR3 reads TGTGCCAGCACCTCGACAGTTGCAACTAATGAAAAACTGTTTTTT. This rearrangement joins TRBV12-3 or TRBV12-4 to TRBJ1-4; a weak D match, TRBD1 (5 bases). This CDR3 is 15 amino acids long. V shed 7 bases and J shed 0 bases, with 12 bases lying between them.

This clonotype was detected ten times or more. V gene TRBV10-3 combines with J gene TRBJ2-2; unclear D gene. Germline V CDR1 and CDR2: ENHRY, SYGVKD. This CDR3 has 13 amino acids. Trimming removed 3 bases from V and 1 base from J, with 3 bases in between. CDR3 residues: CAISEGNTGELFF. CDR3 nucleotide sequence: TGTGCCATCAGTGAAGGGAACACCGGGGAGCTGTTTTTT.

J is TRBJ2-3 and V is TRBV28, with 7 bases aligning to TRBD2. CDR3 length: 17 residues. Germline V gene data show CDR1 as MDHEN and CDR2 as SYDVKM. Trimming at V came to 7 bases and at J to 2 bases, leaving 15 bases not matched to a gene. The CDR3 DNA sequence: TGTGCCAGCAACCGACCCCCGGGCGGGAGATACACAGATACGCAGTATTTT. The encoded protein is CASNRPPGGRYTDTQYF. Looking up the rest from reference TRBV28 and TRBJ2-3 gives the full variable domain: DVKVTQSSRYLVKRTGEKVFLECVQDMDHENMFWYRQDPGLGLRLIYFSYDVKMKEKGDIPEGYSVSREKKERFSLILESASTNQTSMYLCASNRPPGGRYTDTQYFGPGTRLTVL.

This clonotype was seen repeatedly, ten times or more. The chain joins TRBV2 to TRBJ1-2; 7 positions agree with TRBD1. Germline-derived CDR1 and CDR2 are SNHLY and FYNNEI. Trimming cost V 8 bases and J 4 bases; bases outside gene matches: 10. This CDR3 spans 14 amino acids. The CDR3 protein is CASQGQPSSYGYTF. CDR3 coding DNA: TGTGCCAGCCAGGGACAGCCTTCCAGCTATGGCTACACCTTC.

This clonotype has just a few counts. V and J are TRBV19 and TRBJ1-1; no reliable D call. CDR3 length: 15 residues. Germline lookup yields CDR1 LNHDA and CDR2 SQIVND (reference sequence). Trimming cost V 1 base and J 3 bases, with 12 bases left between them. The CDR3 is CASSIGPSVYTEAFF. The CDR3 DNA is TGTGCCAGTAGTATAGGTCCCAGTGTGTACACTGAAGCTTTCTTT.

In its sample, this clonotype was seen many times. This chain uses TRBV28 with TRBJ2-3, with 7 positions matching TRBD2. V shed 4 bases and J 6 bases; nucleotides not matched to a gene: 1. Germline V gene sequence: CDR1 MDHEN, CDR2 SYDVKM. The CDR3 totals 12 residues. CDR3 nucleotides: TGTGCCAGCAGTTCGGGGGGTGATACGCAGTATTTT. Protein sequence: CASSSGGDTQYF.

This clonotype was counted at least ten times. The J gene is TRBJ2-5, the V gene TRBV5-5; D tentatively fits TRBD1 or TRBD2 (5 bases each). The CDR3 consists of 14 residues. Germline V gene data show CDR1 as SGHKS and CDR2 as YYEKEE (reference sequence). V shed 4 bases and J shed 5 bases, with 15 bases lying between them. In DNA, the CDR3 is TGTGCCAGCAGCACCTGGACACCGGGGGAGACCCAGTACTTC. This encodes CASSTWTPGETQYF.

This clonotype has a single count. The rearrangement links TRBV5-1 to TRBJ2-1; 10 nucleotides agree with TRBD2. The J call could be wrong; TRBJ2-5 is a better fit for the DNA end. Germline V CDR1 and CDR2: SGHRS, YFSETQ. This CDR3 comprises 21 residues. CDR3 sequence: CASSWTEKASGRRGGQETQYF. CDR3 nucleotides: TGCGCCAGCAGCTGGACCGAGAAGGCTAGCGGGAGAAGAGGCGGCCAAGAGACCCAGTACTTC.

This clonotype was observed many times. The rearrangement joins TRBV18 to TRBJ1-4, with D uncertain. V dropped 3 bases and J dropped 0 bases, with 8 bases sitting between them. This CDR3 has 15 residues. Germline-derived CDR1 and CDR2 are KGHSH and LQKENI. As DNA, the CDR3 is TGTGCCAGCTCACCGGGCGGAGCAACTAATGAAAAACTGTTTTTT. As protein: CASSPGGATNEKLFF.

This clonotype showed up many times. This chain links TRBV24-1 with TRBJ2-7, with TRBD2 matching over 12 bases. Germline V CDR1 and CDR2: KGHDR, SFDVKD. This CDR3 comprises 16 residues. Losses at the gene ends were 5 bases for V and 5 bases for J; bases not matched to a gene: 9. The CDR3 here is CATSVLSTSGRDEQYF. CDR3 nucleotides: TGTGCCACCAGTGTCTTGTCGACTAGCGGGAGAGACGAGCAGTACTTC.

Only a few counts were recorded for this clonotype. The V call is TRBV6-4, the J call TRBJ2-3, with D unclear. V was clipped by 0 bases and J by 0 bases, with 4 bases between them. CDR1 MRHNA and CDR2 SNTAGT come from the germline V gene. This CDR3 has 14 amino acids. The CDR3: CASSDSDSTDTQYF. The CDR3 DNA follows: TGTGCCAGCAGTGACTCGGACAGCACAGATACGCAGTATTTT.

This clonotype was seen repeatedly, ten times or more. The rearrangement links TRBV19 to TRBJ2-7, with D perhaps matching TRBD2 (6 bases). The CDR3 length is 15 residues. Germline V gene lookup returns CDR1 LNHDA and CDR2 SQIVND (reference sequence). Trimming cost V 4 bases and J 5 bases, with 18 bases left between them. As DNA, the CDR3 is TGTGCCAGTAGTACCCTCGGTACGGGCGGGAACGAGCAGTACTTC. Residues: CASSTLGTGGNEQYF.

This clonotype has a handful of counts. At one of its ends the junction is not consistent with the germline gene, which may arise from a read error. The chain couples TRBV6-2 or TRBV6-3 to TRBJ2-1; D is perhaps TRBD2 (5 bases). CDR1 MNHEY and CDR2 SVGEGT come from the germline V gene. The CDR3 covers 13 residues. This chain's CDR3 is CASSSQRSNGQFF. The CDR3 DNA sequence: TGTGCCAGCAGTTCCCAGCGGAGCAATGGGCAGTTCTTC.

There are many counts of this clonotype. The rearrangement joins TRBV28 to TRBJ2-7; perhaps TRBD1 as D (5 bases). Deletions cut 6 bases from V and 1 base from J, with 16 bases between. CDR3 size: 15 residues. The germline CDR1 and CDR2 sequences are MDHEN and SYDVKM. CDR3: CASSRLQGTSYEQYF. The CDR3 region has the DNA TGTGCCAGCAGCCGACTCCAGGGTACGTCCTACGAGCAGTACTTC.

A note on this clonotype: This may arise from a read error, as a much more abundant clone is one base away. The chain employs TRBV5-1 and TRBJ1-4; D remains unclear. The CDR3 consists of 14 residues. Per germline, CDR1 SGHRS and CDR2 YFSETQ. The CDR3 DNA reads as TGCGCCAGCAGCTTGTCGCCTTCTAATGAAAAACTGTCTTTT. This gives the protein CASSLSPSNEKLSF. Full variable domain (outside the CDR3, taken from reference TRBV5-1 and TRBJ1-4): KAGVTQTPRYLIKTRGQQVTLSCSPISGHRSVSWYQQTPGQGLQFLFEYFSETQRNKGNFPGRFSGRQFSNSRSEMNVSTLELGDSALYLCASSLSPSNEKLSFGSGTQLSVL.

This clonotype came up many times. This rearrangement joins TRBV2 to TRBJ1-2; the match to TRBD1 covers 9 bases. With V trimmed by 0 bases and J by 8 bases, 7 bases remained unmatched. The germline gives CDR1 SNHLY, CDR2 FYNNEI. The CDR3 contains 15 residues. The CDR3 reads CASSEALQGAQGYTF. CDR3 DNA sequence: TGTGCCAGCAGTGAAGCGCTACAGGGGGCGCAGGGCTACACCTTC.

This clonotype was recorded at least ten times. The rearrangement joins TRBV30 to TRBJ1-1; TRBD1 matches at 7 bases. From germline, CDR1 is GTSNPN and CDR2 SVGIG (reference sequence). This CDR3 contains 15 residues. V gave up 4 bases and J gave up 3 bases; unmatched junction bases: 11. This CDR3 reads CAWMGQSRGYTEAFF. The CDR3 DNA sequence: TGTGCCTGGATGGGACAGAGTAGAGGGTACACTGAAGCTTTCTTT. The full variable domain, rest sourced from reference TRBV30 and TRBJ1-1, is SQTIHQWPATLVQPVGSPLSLECTVEGTSNPNLYWYRQAAGRGLQLLFYSVGIGQISSEVPQNLSASRPQDRQFILSSKKLLLSDSGFYLCAWMGQSRGYTEAFFGQGTRLTVV.

This clonotype occurred many times. The CDR3 loop is CSVAPPLSANYGYTF. CDR3 DNA: TGCAGCGTTGCCCCCCCACTTTCTGCTAACTATGGCTACACCTTC. The genes are TRBV29-1 and TRBJ1-2; D is uncertain. V was pared by 4 bases and J by 0 bases, with 15 bases between. Per germline, CDR1 SQVTM and CDR2 ANQGSEA. This CDR3 has 15 residues.

This rearrangement joins TRBV2 to TRBJ2-7; 10 bases line up with TRBD1. The CDR3 contains 15 residues. V dropped 5 bases and J dropped 5; count of bases not matched to a gene: 9. Germline CDR1 reads SNHLY; CDR2 reads FYNNEI. As DNA, the CDR3 is TGTGCCAGCAGTAAACGGACAGGGGGGGTCAACGAGCAGTACTTC. Amino acid sequence: CASSKRTGGVNEQYF. The full variable domain, rest sourced from reference TRBV2 and TRBJ2-7, is EPEVTQTPSHQVTQMGQEVILRCVPISNHLYFYWYRQILGQKVEFLVSFYNNEISEKSEIFDDQFSVERPDGSNFTLKIRSTKLEDSAMYFCASSKRTGGVNEQYFGPGTRLTVT.